This TCR beta chain was identified during a study of a mutant IDH1 vaccine in newly diagnosed glioma. Study in general: Patients previously underwent radiotherapy, temozolomide, or both, and most underwent both.

Only in-frame clones appear in the TCRdb table, and some are missing; sequencing was by immunoSEQ multiplex PCR. Of 60,000 to 75,000 clones detected, 79% appear once; the ten largest clones hold more than 6.5%. On this clone itself: Its target is unknown.

Time point specified: baseline, week 1 (first vaccination visit). This sample's treatment: pre-vaccination baseline after standard-of-care therapy. Study-wide findings and caveats: Pseudoprogression apparently tracked independently of changes in top peripheral T cell clonotypes.

The clonotype originates from a man in his fifties with glioma. The sequences come from PBMCs, collected from a glioma patient treated with radiotherapy, temozolomide or both.

CDR3 region: CASEEGGQGSYEQYF. The CDR3 bases are TGCGCCAGCGAGGAGGGGGGACAGGGGTCCTACGAGCAGTACTTC. The chain links TRBV10-1 to TRBJ2-7; 10 bases are a match to TRBD1. There are 15 residues in the CDR3. The germline V gene encodes CDR1 WNHNN and CDR2 SYGVQD (reference sequence). V was pared by 8 bases and J by 1 base, with 8 bases of the junction left unmatched.